Detailed here is one T cell receptor (beta chain). Random hexamers were used to reverse transcribe the RNA input (about 0.5 to 1 ug). TCRdb reprocessed the immunoSEQ multiplex PCR reads with MiXCR, giving one entry per CDR3 protein. The sample lists around 110,000 distinct CDR3 sequences; approximately 94% were seen once. This sample is part of a study of CD8 T cells in Susac syndrome. The overall study: Patients with Susac syndrome were therapy-naive, on corticosteroids, or on intravenous immunoglobulin alone at the time that blood was drawn.

Germline values: CDR1 MNHEY, CDR2 SMNVEV (reference sequence). The CDR3 loop spans 13 amino acids. Trimming cost V 1 base and J 6 bases, with 7 bases left between them. Each Susac syndrome patient had definite or probable disease by recently defined criteria. This chain connects TRBV27 to TRBJ2-1; D remains unclear. The clonotype comes from a human donor with Susac syndrome. The sample consisted of CD8+ T cells from PBMCs. The CDR3 bases are TGTGCCAGCAGTTTATTCCCCTCCAATGAGCAGTTCTTC. This encodes CASSLFPSNEQFF.